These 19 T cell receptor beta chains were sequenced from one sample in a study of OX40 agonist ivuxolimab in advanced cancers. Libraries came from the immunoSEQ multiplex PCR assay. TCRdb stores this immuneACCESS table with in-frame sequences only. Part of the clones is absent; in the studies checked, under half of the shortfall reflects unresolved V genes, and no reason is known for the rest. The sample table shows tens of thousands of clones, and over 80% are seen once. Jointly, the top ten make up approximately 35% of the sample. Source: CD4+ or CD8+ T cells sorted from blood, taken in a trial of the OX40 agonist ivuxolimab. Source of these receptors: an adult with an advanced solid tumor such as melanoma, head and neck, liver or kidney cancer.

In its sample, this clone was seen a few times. The CDR3 spells CASSFGLAEVHEQYF. Here the CDR3 DNA reads TGTGCCAGCAGCTTCGGACTAGCGGAGGTCCACGAGCAGTACTTC. The rearrangement joins TRBV7-9 to TRBJ2-7, with 10 bases that match TRBD2. The CDR3 runs 15 residues. V shed 3 bases, J shed 5 bases, and the junction held 7 bases outside the gene matches. CDR1 and CDR2 from the germline V gene are SEHNR and FQNEAQ (reference sequence).

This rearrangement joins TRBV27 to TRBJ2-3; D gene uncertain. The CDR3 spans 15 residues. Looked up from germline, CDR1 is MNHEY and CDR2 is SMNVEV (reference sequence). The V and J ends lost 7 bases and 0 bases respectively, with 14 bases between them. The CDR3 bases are TGTGCCAGCAACACCCCCGTAGGGAGCACAGATACGCAGTATTTT. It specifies CASNTPVGSTDTQYF.

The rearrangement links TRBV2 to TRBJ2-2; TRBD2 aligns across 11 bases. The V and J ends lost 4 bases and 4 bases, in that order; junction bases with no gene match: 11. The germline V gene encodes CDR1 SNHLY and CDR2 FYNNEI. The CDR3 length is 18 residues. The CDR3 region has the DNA TGTGCCAGCAGTGCCTTAGCGGGAGGGCTCACGGGCACCGGGGAGCTGTTTTTT. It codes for CASSALAGGLTGTGELFF.

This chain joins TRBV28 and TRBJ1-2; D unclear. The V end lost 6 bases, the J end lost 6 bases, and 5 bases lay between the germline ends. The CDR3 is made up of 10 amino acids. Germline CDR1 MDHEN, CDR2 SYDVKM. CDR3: CASSRDGYTF. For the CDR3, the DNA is TGTGCCAGCAGCCGCGATGGCTACACCTTC.

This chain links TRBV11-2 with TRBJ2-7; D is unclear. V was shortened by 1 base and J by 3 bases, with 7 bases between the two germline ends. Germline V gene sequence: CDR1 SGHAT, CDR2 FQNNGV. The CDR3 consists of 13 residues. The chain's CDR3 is CASSLGPDYEQYF. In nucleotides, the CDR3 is TGTGCCAGCAGCTTAGGGCCCGACTACGAGCAGTACTTC.

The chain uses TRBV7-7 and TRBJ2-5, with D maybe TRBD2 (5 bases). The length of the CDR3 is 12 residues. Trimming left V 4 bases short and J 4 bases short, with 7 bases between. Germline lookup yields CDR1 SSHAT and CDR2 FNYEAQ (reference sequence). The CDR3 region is CASSSAGETQYF. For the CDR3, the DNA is TGTGCCAGCAGCTCGGCGGGAGAGACCCAGTACTTC.

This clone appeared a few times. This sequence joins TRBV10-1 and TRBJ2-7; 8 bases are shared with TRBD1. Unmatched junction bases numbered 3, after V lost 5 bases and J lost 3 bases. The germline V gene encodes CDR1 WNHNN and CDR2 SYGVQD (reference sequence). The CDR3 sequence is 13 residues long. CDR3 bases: TGCGCCAGCAGTAGAGACAGGGGCTACGAGCAGTACTTC. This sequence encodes CASSRDRGYEQYF.

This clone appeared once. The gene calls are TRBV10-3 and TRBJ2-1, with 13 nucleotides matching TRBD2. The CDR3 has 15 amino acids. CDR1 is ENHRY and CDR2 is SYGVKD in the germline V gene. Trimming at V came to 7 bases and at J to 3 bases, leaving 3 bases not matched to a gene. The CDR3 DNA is TGTGCCATCACAGGGACTAGCGGGATCTACAATGAGCAGTTCTTC. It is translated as CAITGTSGIYNEQFF.

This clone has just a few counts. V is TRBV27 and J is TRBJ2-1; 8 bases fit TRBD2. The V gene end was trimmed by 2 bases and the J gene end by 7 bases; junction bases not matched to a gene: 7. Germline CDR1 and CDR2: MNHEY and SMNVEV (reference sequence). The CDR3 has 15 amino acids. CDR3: CASSLKSGSFNEQFF. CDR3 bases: TGTGCCAGCAGTTTAAAGAGCGGGAGTTTTAATGAGCAGTTCTTC.

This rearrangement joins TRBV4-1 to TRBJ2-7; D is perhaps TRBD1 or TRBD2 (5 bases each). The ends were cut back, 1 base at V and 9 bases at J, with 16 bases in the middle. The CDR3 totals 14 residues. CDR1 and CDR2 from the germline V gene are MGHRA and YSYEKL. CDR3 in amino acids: CASSQGWGSAGQYF. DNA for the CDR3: TGCGCCAGCAGCCAAGGGTGGGGGAGTGCGGGGCAGTACTTC.

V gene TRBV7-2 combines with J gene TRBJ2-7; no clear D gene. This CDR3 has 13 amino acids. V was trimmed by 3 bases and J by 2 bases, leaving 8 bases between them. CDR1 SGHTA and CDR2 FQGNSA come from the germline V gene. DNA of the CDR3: TGTGCCAGCAGCTTCGCAAGGACCTACGAGCAGTACTTC. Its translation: CASSFARTYEQYF.

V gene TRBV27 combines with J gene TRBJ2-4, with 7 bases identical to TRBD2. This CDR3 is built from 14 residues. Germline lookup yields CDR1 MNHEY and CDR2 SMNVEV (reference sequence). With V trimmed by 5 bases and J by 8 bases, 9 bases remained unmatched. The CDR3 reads CASSQNRDYDIQYF. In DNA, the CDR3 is TGTGCCAGCAGTCAAAACCGGGACTATGACATTCAGTACTTC.

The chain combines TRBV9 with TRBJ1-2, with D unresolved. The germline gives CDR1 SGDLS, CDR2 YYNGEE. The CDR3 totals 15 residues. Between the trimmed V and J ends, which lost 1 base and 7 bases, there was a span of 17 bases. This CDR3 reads CASSVYRGEVSGYTF. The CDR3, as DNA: TGTGCCAGCAGCGTATATCGGGGTGAGGTGTCTGGCTACACCTTC.

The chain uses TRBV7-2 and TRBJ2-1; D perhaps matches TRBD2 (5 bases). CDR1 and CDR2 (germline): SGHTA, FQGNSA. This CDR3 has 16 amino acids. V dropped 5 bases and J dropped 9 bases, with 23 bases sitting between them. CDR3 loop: CASSPQLSLAHREQFF. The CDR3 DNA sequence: TGTGCCAGCAGCCCCCAACTTAGCCTAGCCCATCGTGAGCAGTTCTTC.

The CDR3 DNA sequence: TGTGCCAGCAGCGCCCGGACGGAACAACAAGAGACCCAGTACTTC. Amino acids: CASSARTEQQETQYF. This chain links TRBV9 with TRBJ2-5; the D is unclear. Germline CDR1 and CDR2: SGDLS and YYNGEE. Trimming removed 3 bases at V and 2 bases at J, with 14 bases between. The CDR3 runs 15 residues. The complete variable domain, with remaining parts taken from reference TRBV9 and TRBJ2-5, reads DSGVTQTPKHLITATGQRVTLRCSPRSGDLSVYWYQQSLDQGLQFLIQYYNGEERAKGNILERFSAQQFPDLHSELNLSSLELGDSALYFCASSARTEQQETQYFGPGTRLLVL.

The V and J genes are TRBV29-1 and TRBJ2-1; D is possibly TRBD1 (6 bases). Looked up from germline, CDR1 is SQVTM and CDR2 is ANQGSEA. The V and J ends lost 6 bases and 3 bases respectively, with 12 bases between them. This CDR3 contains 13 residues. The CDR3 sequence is CSVSRGVYNEQFF. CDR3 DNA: TGCAGCGTCTCCAGGGGCGTCTACAATGAGCAGTTCTTC.

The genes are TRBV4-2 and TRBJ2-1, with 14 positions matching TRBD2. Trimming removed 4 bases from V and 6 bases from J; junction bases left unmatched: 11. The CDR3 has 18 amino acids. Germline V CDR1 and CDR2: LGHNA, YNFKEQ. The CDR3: CASSPGTSGRSGINEQFF. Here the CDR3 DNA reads TGTGCCAGCAGCCCCGGGACTAGCGGGAGAAGTGGAATCAATGAGCAGTTCTTC.

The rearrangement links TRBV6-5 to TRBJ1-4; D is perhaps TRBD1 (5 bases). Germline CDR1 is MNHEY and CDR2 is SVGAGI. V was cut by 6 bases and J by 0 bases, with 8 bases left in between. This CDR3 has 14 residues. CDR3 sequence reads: CASRTVATNEKLFF. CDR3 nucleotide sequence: TGTGCCAGCAGGACAGTTGCAACTAATGAAAAACTGTTTTTT.

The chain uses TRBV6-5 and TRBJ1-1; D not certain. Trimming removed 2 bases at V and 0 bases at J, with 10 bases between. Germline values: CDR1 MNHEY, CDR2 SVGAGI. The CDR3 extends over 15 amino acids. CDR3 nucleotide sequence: TGTGCCAGCAGTTACGGGCGGGCACTGAACACTGAAGCTTTCTTT. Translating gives CASSYGRALNTEAFF.